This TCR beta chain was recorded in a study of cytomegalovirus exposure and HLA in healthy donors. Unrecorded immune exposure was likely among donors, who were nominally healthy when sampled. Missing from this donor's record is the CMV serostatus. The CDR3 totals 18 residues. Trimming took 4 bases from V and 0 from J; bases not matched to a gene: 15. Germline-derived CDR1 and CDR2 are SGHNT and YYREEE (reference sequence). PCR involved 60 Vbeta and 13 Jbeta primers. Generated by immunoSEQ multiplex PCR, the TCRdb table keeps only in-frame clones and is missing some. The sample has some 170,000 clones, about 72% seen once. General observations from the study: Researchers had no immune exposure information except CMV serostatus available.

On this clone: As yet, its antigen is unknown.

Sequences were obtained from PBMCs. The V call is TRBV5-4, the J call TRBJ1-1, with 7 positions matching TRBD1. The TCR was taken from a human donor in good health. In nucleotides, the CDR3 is TGTGCCAGCAGCCCCGGGCCGGGACAGAGCGACATGAACACTGAAGCTTTCTTT. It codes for CASSPGPGQSDMNTEAFF.